One and the same sample provided the 10 T cell receptor beta chains below, sequenced in a study of T cell responses to AZD1222 COVID-19 vaccine. Repertoires were generated with immunoSEQ multiplex PCR, while TCRdb's copy carries only in-frame clones and drops some. This table holds approximately 70,000 clones, 80% found once. The sequenced sample was peripheral blood, obtained 28 days after the second AZD1222 dose. Receptors originate from an adult who received the AZD1222 COVID-19 vaccine.

The genes are TRBV18 and TRBJ2-1, with TRBD2 matching 7 bases. V was clipped by 5 bases and J by 6 bases; unmatched bases: 13. CDR1 and CDR2 (germline): KGHSH, LQKENI. The CDR3 is 16 residues long. DNA of the CDR3: TGTGCCAGCTCATGGGGGACCGGGACTACCCCCAATGAGCAGTTCTTC. This sequence encodes CASSWGTGTTPNEQFF.

The chain recombines TRBV7-7 with TRBJ2-7; 7 bases align to TRBD1. With V trimmed by 5 bases and J by 6 bases, 13 bases remained unmatched. This CDR3 comprises 15 residues. Per the germline V gene, CDR1 is SSHAT and CDR2 is FNYEAQ (reference sequence). CDR3 DNA: TGTGCCAGCAGCCACCGGGGAAGAGGGGGCGGCGAGCAGTACTTC. It specifies CASSHRGRGGGEQYF.

The chain uses TRBV6-5 and TRBJ1-1; 8 nucleotides agree with TRBD1. J gave up 1 base and V 6 bases, and 4 bases lay outside the gene matches. Germline V gene sequence: CDR1 MNHEY, CDR2 SVGAGI. The CDR3 loop spans 14 amino acids. In DNA, the CDR3 is TGTGCCAGCAGAAGGGGGACAGGGAACACTGAAGCTTTCTTT. Its translation: CASRRGTGNTEAFF.

As to this clone: A junction end diverges from the germline sequence, so it may reflect a read error. This chain connects TRBV6-5 to TRBJ1-5, with unresolved D. Germline loops: CDR1 MNHEY, CDR2 SVGAGI. This CDR3 comprises 11 residues. As DNA, the CDR3 is TGTGCCAGCGGTTATCGGCAGCCCCAGCATTTT. Amino acid sequence: CASGYRQPQHF.

This clone showed up just a few times. This sequence joins TRBV10-3 and TRBJ1-6; D is unresolved. The V and J ends lost 1 base and 5 bases respectively, with 6 bases between them. Germline V gene sequence: CDR1 ENHRY, CDR2 SYGVKD. This CDR3 contains 14 residues. The CDR3 loop is CAISEWRDNSPLHF. In DNA form, the CDR3 reads TGTGCCATCAGTGAGTGGCGGGATAATTCACCCCTCCACTTT.

This rearrangement joins TRBV7-8 to TRBJ2-7; D may be TRBD1 or TRBD2 (5 bases each). The CDR3 extends over 15 amino acids. The V gene lost 1 base and the J gene lost 0 bases, with 10 bases spanning the gap. Germline loops: CDR1 SGHVS, CDR2 FQNEAQ. In nucleotides, the CDR3 is TGTGCCAGCAGCTTAGTTCCAGGGAGCTCCTACGAGCAGTACTTC. It is translated as CASSLVPGSSYEQYF.

The count of this clone is one. The chain combines TRBV5-4 with TRBJ1-2, with D possibly matching TRBD1 (5 bases). In germline, CDR1 is SGHNT, CDR2 YYREEE (reference sequence). The CDR3 sequence is 13 residues long. The V and J ends lost 4 bases and 3 bases respectively, with 10 bases between them. Written as DNA, the CDR3 is TGTGCCAGCAGCCAAGACAGTGACTATGGCTACACCTTC. This gives the protein CASSQDSDYGYTF.

V is TRBV15 and J is TRBJ2-5, with 9 bases identical to TRBD2. CDR1 and CDR2 from the germline V gene are LNHNV and YYDKDF (reference sequence). Trimming at V came to 5 bases and at J to 4 bases, leaving 11 bases not matched to a gene. This CDR3 is built from 16 residues. The CDR3 bases are TGTGCCACCAGCTCATTTAGCGGGAGCCCCCTAGAGACCCAGTACTTC. Protein product: CATSSFSGSPLETQYF. Using reference TRBV15 and TRBJ2-5 for the parts outside the CDR3, the full variable domain is DAMVIQNPRYQVTQFGKPVTLSCSQTLNHNVMYWYQQKSSQAPKLLFHYYDKDFNNEADTPDNFQSRRPNTSFCFLDIRSPGLGDTAMYLCATSSFSGSPLETQYFGPGTRLLVL.

The V gene is TRBV2, the J gene TRBJ2-5; no reliable D call. Per the germline V gene, CDR1 is SNHLY and CDR2 is FYNNEI. The ends were cut back, 6 bases at V and 2 bases at J, with 10 bases in the middle. CDR3 length: 13 amino acids. This CDR3 reads CASRVQKQETQYF. In DNA, the CDR3 is TGTGCCAGCAGAGTACAGAAACAAGAGACCCAGTACTTC.

Notes on this clone: An end of the junction differs from the germline gene, which may be a read error. This same CDR3 is encoded by further DNA sequences in the sample. The J gene is TRBJ2-7, the V gene TRBV4-2; unclear D gene. This CDR3 is built from 15 residues. CDR1 and CDR2 from the germline V gene are LGHNA and YNFKEQ. This CDR3 reads CASSQGGGVSYEQYF. In DNA form, the CDR3 reads TGTGCCAGCAGCCAGGGCGGTGGTGTTTCCTATGAGCAGTACTTC.